Following are 10 T cell receptor beta chains from one sample sequenced in a study of blood T cell repertoires in COVID-19. Assay: immunoSEQ multiplex PCR; the TCRdb copy retains only in-frame clones and omits some. There are 96,000 or so clones in the sample; about 88% occur only once, and about 2.7% lies in the top ten. The sequenced sample consisted of peripheral blood. The receptors were gathered from a woman of 80 years or more with acute or convalescent COVID-19.

DNA for the CDR3: TGTGCCAGCACCCCGACAGGTTACGAGCAGTACTTC. It is translated as CASTPTGYEQYF. The rearrangement uses TRBV6-5 and TRBJ2-7; D might be TRBD1 (6 bases). V was pared by 7 bases and J by 4 bases, with 11 bases between. The germline gives CDR1 MNHEY, CDR2 SVGAGI. The CDR3 runs to 12 residues.

The chain carries TRBV9 and TRBJ1-5, with D possibly being TRBD1 (6 bases). The germline CDR1 and CDR2 sequences are SGDLS and YYNGEE. Trimming took 3 bases from V and 8 from J, leaving 15 bases between them. This CDR3 spans 14 amino acids. The CDR3 DNA reads TGTGCCAGCAGCGGAGCAGGGGAAGTGGAGCCCCAGCATTTT. It encodes CASSGAGEVEPQHF.

The rearrangement links TRBV11-3 to TRBJ2-2; D is possibly TRBD1 (6 bases). Trimming removed 6 bases at V and 2 bases at J, with 10 bases between. The length of the CDR3 is 14 residues. Germline V lookup: CDR1 SGHNT, CDR2 YENEEA. CDR3 nucleotide sequence: TGTGCCAGCAGTTGGGACATAAACACCGGGGAGCTGTTTTTT. Protein sequence: CASSWDINTGELFF.

The rearrangement joins TRBV18 to TRBJ1-6; 8 nucleotides line up with TRBD1. The CDR3 is made up of 15 amino acids. Germline CDR1 reads KGHSH; CDR2 reads LQKENI. V dropped 2 bases and J dropped 7; count of bases not matched to a gene: 4. DNA for the CDR3: TGTGCCAGCTCACCAGCTGGACAGGGAAATTCACCCCTCCACTTT. Its protein product is CASSPAGQGNSPLHF.

This clone was recorded once. The genes are TRBV29-1 and TRBJ1-1; possibly TRBD1 for D (6 bases). Germline-derived CDR1 and CDR2 are SQVTM and ANQGSEA. The CDR3 is 12 amino acids. Trimming left V 4 bases short and J 11 bases short, with 17 bases between. The CDR3, as DNA: TGCAGCGTTGTGGGGGCGAGGAGGTGGGCTTTCTTT. Translating gives CSVVGARRWAFF.

The chain couples TRBV3-1 (or the pseudogene TRBV3-2) to TRBJ2-2; 9 bases agree with TRBD1. The J segment lost 5 bases and the V segment lost 0 bases, leaving 10 bases of the junction unmatched. Germline values: CDR1 LGHDT, CDR2 YNNKEL (reference sequence). The CDR3 is 18 amino acids. The CDR3 DNA reads TGTGCCAGCAGCCAAGAGCTTCGAATGACAGGGGGAACCGGGGAGCTGTTTTTT. Translated: CASSQELRMTGGTGELFF.

This chain joins TRBV11-3 and TRBJ2-1, with no clear D. Looked up from germline, CDR1 is SGHNT and CDR2 is YENEEA. Trimming took off 6 bases at V and 4 bases at J, with 7 bases between the two ends. The CDR3 is 12 residues long. DNA of the CDR3: TGTGCCAGCAGTGACAATTACAATGAGCAGTTCTTC. Amino acid sequence: CASSDNYNEQFF. Combining the CDR3 with reference TRBV11-3 and TRBJ2-1 gives the whole variable domain EAGVVQSPRYKIIEKKQPVAFWCNPISGHNTLYWYLQNLGQGPELLIRYENEEAVDDSQLPKDRFSAERLKGVDSTLKIQPAELGDSAVYLCASSDNYNEQFFGPGTRLTVL.

CDR3 region: CAWSGQRLEGYTF. In nucleotides, the CDR3 is TGTGCCTGGAGCGGGCAGCGGTTGGAGGGCTACACCTTC. The chain uses TRBV30 and TRBJ1-2; D is uncertain. The ends were cut back, 3 bases at V and 8 bases at J, with 16 bases in the middle. The CDR3 sequence is 13 residues long. Germline V gives CDR1 GTSNPN, CDR2 SVGIG (reference sequence).

About this clone itself: Different DNA sequences within this sample yield the same CDR3. The V and J genes are TRBV5-1 and TRBJ1-1, with 7 bases fitting TRBD1. Germline CDR1 and CDR2: SGHRS and YFSETQ. V dropped 4 bases and J dropped 1; count of bases not matched to a gene: 4. The CDR3 sequence is 14 residues long. The chain's CDR3 is CASSLQGGNTEAFF. The CDR3, as DNA: TGCGCCAGCAGCCTGCAGGGGGGGAACACTGAAGCTTTCTTT.

The chain couples TRBV4-3 to TRBJ2-3, with D possibly TRBD2 on 6 matching bases. The germline V and J ends were trimmed by 0 bases and 4 bases, with 14 bases remaining between them. The V gene's germline CDR1 is LGHNA and CDR2 YSLEER. The CDR3 covers 16 residues. CDR3 protein: CASSQDQGASADTQYF. CDR3 nucleotides: TGCGCCAGCAGCCAAGATCAAGGGGCTAGCGCAGATACGCAGTATTTT.